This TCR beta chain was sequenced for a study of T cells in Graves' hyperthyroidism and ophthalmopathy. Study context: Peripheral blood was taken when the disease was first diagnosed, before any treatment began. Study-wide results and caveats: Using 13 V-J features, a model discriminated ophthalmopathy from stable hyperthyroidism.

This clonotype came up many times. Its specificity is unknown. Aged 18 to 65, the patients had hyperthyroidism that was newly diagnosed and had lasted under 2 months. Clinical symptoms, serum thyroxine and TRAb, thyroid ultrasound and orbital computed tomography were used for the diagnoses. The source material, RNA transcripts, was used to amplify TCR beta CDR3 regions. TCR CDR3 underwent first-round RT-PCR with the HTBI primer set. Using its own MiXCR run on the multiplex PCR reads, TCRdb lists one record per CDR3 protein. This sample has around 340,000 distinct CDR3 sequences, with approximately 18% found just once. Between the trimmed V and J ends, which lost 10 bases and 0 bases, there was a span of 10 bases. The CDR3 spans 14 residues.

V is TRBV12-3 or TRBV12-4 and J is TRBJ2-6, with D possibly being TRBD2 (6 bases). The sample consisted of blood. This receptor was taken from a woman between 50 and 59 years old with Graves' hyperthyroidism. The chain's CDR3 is CATMGGSGANVLTF. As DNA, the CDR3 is TGTGCCACCATGGGGGGCTCTGGGGCCAACGTCCTGACTTTC.